Below are 22 T cell receptor beta chains sequenced from a single sample in a study of OX40 agonist ivuxolimab in advanced cancers. Assay used: immunoSEQ multiplex PCR; TCRdb lists only in-frame clones, some missing. The sample yields about 19,000 clones, about four fifths seen once. Material: CD4+ or CD8+ T cells sorted from blood, obtained in a trial of the OX40 agonist ivuxolimab. These TCRs come from an adult with an advanced solid tumor such as melanoma, head and neck, liver or kidney cancer.

This chain joins TRBV10-2 and TRBJ2-7; D remains ambiguous. In germline, CDR1 is WSHSY, CDR2 SAAADI. V shed 5 bases and J shed 5 bases, with 16 bases lying between them. CDR3 length: 14 residues. CDR3 sequence reads: CASSLRLSANEQYF. The CDR3, as DNA: TGCGCCAGCAGTCTACGACTGAGCGCGAACGAGCAGTACTTC.

V usage is TRBV6-6 and J usage is TRBJ1-2; 7 bases align to TRBD1. V gave up 5 bases and J gave up 5 bases; unmatched junction bases: 14. Germline V gene data show CDR1 as MNHNY and CDR2 as SVGAGI (reference sequence). This CDR3 spans 16 amino acids. The CDR3 region is CASSQSRDSIGYGYTF. In DNA form, the CDR3 reads TGTGCCAGCAGTCAATCACGGGACAGCATTGGGTATGGCTACACCTTC.

The chain couples TRBV2 to TRBJ1-2, with D unclear. CDR3 length: 13 amino acids. V was trimmed by 8 bases and J by 2 bases, leaving 12 bases between them. Germline CDR1 SNHLY, CDR2 FYNNEI. The CDR3 loop is CASPLLGNYGYTF. The CDR3 DNA sequence: TGTGCCAGCCCCCTACTGGGAAACTATGGCTACACCTTC. Full variable domain (rest looked up from reference TRBV2 and TRBJ1-2): EPEVTQTPSHQVTQMGQEVILRCVPISNHLYFYWYRQILGQKVEFLVSFYNNEISEKSEIFDDQFSVERPDGSNFTLKIRSTKLEDSAMYFCASPLLGNYGYTFGSGTRLTVV.

The genes are TRBV19 and TRBJ2-1; D unresolved. In germline, CDR1 is LNHDA, CDR2 SQIVND (reference sequence). The length of the CDR3 is 13 residues. The V end was cut by 7 bases, the J end by 7 bases, with 14 bases between. CDR3: CASTKTGWNEQFF. For the CDR3, the DNA is TGTGCCAGTACAAAAACCGGGTGGAATGAGCAGTTCTTC.

V gene TRBV27 combines with J gene TRBJ2-7; TRBD1 is a possible D gene (6 bases). There are 16 residues in the CDR3. Germline lookup yields CDR1 MNHEY and CDR2 SMNVEV (reference sequence). The V and J ends lost 0 bases and 0 bases respectively, with 12 bases between them. The CDR3 DNA reads TGTGCCAGCAGTTTATCGTGGGACATCTCCTCCTACGAGCAGTACTTC. It encodes CASSLSWDISSYEQYF.

The rearrangement links TRBV6-1 to TRBJ2-3; 8 bases map to TRBD2. V gave up 2 bases and J gave up 2 bases; unmatched junction bases: 9. The germline CDR1 and CDR2 sequences are MNHNS and SASEGT. There are 17 residues in the CDR3. The CDR3 DNA is TGTGCCAGCAGTGAACCCCCGGGAGGGATAACCACAGATACGCAGTATTTT. Encoded protein: CASSEPPGGITTDTQYF.

This clone was observed a few times. The chain is built from TRBV4-1 and TRBJ2-1; tentatively, D is TRBD2 (6 bases). Germline CDR1 reads MGHRA; CDR2 reads YSYEKL. V was cut by 3 bases and J by 8 bases, with 11 bases left in between. The CDR3 totals 13 residues. The CDR3 reads CASSQDYHYEQFF. The CDR3 DNA reads TGCGCCAGCAGCCAGGACTACCACTATGAGCAGTTCTTC.

The CDR3 sequence is CASSQDKIVAGGPYEQYF. As DNA, the CDR3 is TGTGCCAGCAGCCAAGATAAGATAGTAGCGGGAGGGCCCTACGAGCAGTACTTC. The chain is built from TRBV4-2 and TRBJ2-7, with 11 bases identical to TRBD2. V shed 0 bases, J shed 2 bases, and the junction held 9 bases outside the gene matches. The germline V gene encodes CDR1 LGHNA and CDR2 YNFKEQ. The CDR3 has 18 residues.

The chain's CDR3 is CASSYDGQTDYEQYF. The CDR3 DNA is TGTGCCAGCAGTTACGATGGACAGACCGACTACGAGCAGTACTTC. V is TRBV6-5 and J is TRBJ2-7; TRBD1 might be the D (6 bases). Per the germline V gene, CDR1 is MNHEY and CDR2 is SVGAGI. V dropped 2 bases and J dropped 3 bases, with 14 bases sitting between them. This CDR3 is 15 amino acids long.

The rearrangement links TRBV28 to TRBJ1-2; D is ambiguous. This CDR3 spans 14 amino acids. CDR1 MDHEN and CDR2 SYDVKM come from the germline V gene. Trimming pared 2 bases from V and 4 bases from J, leaving 11 bases between. CDR3 sequence (DNA): TGTGCCAGCAGTTTAATATCGGGTCTCTATGGCTACACCTTC. It translates to CASSLISGLYGYTF.

The chain joins TRBV7-8 to TRBJ2-7, with D uncertain. V was pared by 2 bases and J by 3 bases, with 8 bases between. The CDR3 contains 13 residues. Germline V gives CDR1 SGHVS, CDR2 FQNEAQ. CDR3 amino acids: CASSLSPNYEQYF. The CDR3, as DNA: TGTGCCAGCAGCTTATCCCCAAACTACGAGCAGTACTTC. The whole variable domain, remainder taken from reference TRBV7-8 and TRBJ2-7, is GAGVSQSPRYKVAKRGQDVALRCDPISGHVSLFWYQQALGQGPEFLTYFQNEAQLDKSGLPSDRFFAERPEGSVSTLKIQRTQQEDSAVYLCASSLSPNYEQYFGPGTRLTVT.

The chain couples TRBV11-2 to TRBJ2-1, with TRBD2 matching 11 bases. The V segment lost 5 bases and the J segment 10 bases; nucleotides outside the gene matches: 22. The CDR3 extends over 19 amino acids. Germline-derived CDR1 and CDR2 are SGHAT and FQNNGV. The DNA of the CDR3 is TGTGCCAGCAGCCTAATTATGGCCCGACTAGCGGGACGGTGGGCCGAGCAGTTCTTC. Translated: CASSLIMARLAGRWAEQFF.

This sequence joins TRBV5-6 and TRBJ1-2; a possible D gene is TRBD1 (5 bases). CDR1 and CDR2 (germline): SGHDT, YYEEEE. V was clipped by 4 bases and J by 5 bases, with 21 bases between them. The CDR3 runs to 16 residues. As DNA, the CDR3 is TGTGCCAGCAGCCGGGACCATCGTGGGGGGTGGTATGGCTACACCTTC. Translation: CASSRDHRGGWYGYTF.

CDR3 bases: TGTGCCAGCAGCGGCAAGGGAATGGCTAGCAATCAGCCCCAGCATTTT. Amino acids: CASSGKGMASNQPQHF. J is TRBJ1-5 and V is TRBV7-9; unclear D gene. This CDR3 region has 16 residues. Germline V lookup: CDR1 SEHNR, CDR2 FQNEAQ (reference sequence). V lost 5 bases and J lost 0, with 14 bases in between. Based on the CDR3 plus reference TRBV7-9 and TRBJ1-5, the full variable domain is DTGVSQNPRHKITKRGQNVTFRCDPISEHNRLYWYRQTLGQGPEFLTYFQNEAQLEKSRLLSDRFSAERPKGSFSTLEIQRTEQGDSAMYLCASSGKGMASNQPQHFGDGTRLSIL.

V is TRBV4-3 and J is TRBJ1-2; D is possibly TRBD1 (6 bases). Germline CDR1 LGHNA, CDR2 YSLEER. The CDR3 has 18 amino acids. Trimming shortened V by 0 bases and J by 5 bases, and 22 bases separated the two germline ends. The CDR3 sequence is CASSQDLGGGGIRYGYTF. CDR3 DNA: TGCGCCAGCAGCCAAGATCTTGGAGGGGGGGGGATTCGGTATGGCTACACCTTC.

The chain recombines TRBV9 with TRBJ2-1; 11 positions agree with TRBD2. The ends lost 3 bases at V and 8 bases at J; junction bases unmatched: 10. CDR3 size: 16 residues. Germline CDR1 SGDLS, CDR2 YYNGEE. The CDR3 reads CASSGSSGRAFDEQFF. The CDR3 DNA reads TGTGCCAGCAGCGGGAGTAGCGGGAGGGCCTTTGATGAGCAGTTCTTC.

This chain connects TRBV9 to TRBJ2-3; 7 bases fit TRBD2. The length of the CDR3 is 14 residues. CDR1 and CDR2 (germline): SGDLS, YYNGEE. The V segment lost 7 bases and the J segment 6 bases; nucleotides outside the gene matches: 11. The CDR3 here is CASSTSGKMDTQYF. The CDR3 coding sequence is TGTGCCAGCTCAACCAGCGGGAAAATGGATACGCAGTATTTT.

The chain employs TRBV28 and TRBJ1-5; D unresolved. The V gene's germline CDR1 is MDHEN and CDR2 SYDVKM. Trimming pared 4 bases from V and 2 bases from J, leaving 12 bases between. The CDR3 covers 15 residues. CDR3 coding DNA: TGTGCCAGCAGTTACGTTATTAGCGGCAATCAGCCCCAGCATTTT. Protein sequence: CASSYVISGNQPQHF.

This clone appeared once. The chain recombines TRBV6-1 with TRBJ1-5; 7 bases match TRBD1. CDR1 and CDR2 from the germline V gene are MNHNS and SASEGT. Losses at the gene ends were 5 bases for V and 7 bases for J; bases not matched to a gene: 11. The CDR3 sequence is 15 residues long. CDR3 residues: CASSRGQLGDQPQHF. The CDR3 nucleotides are TGTGCCAGCAGTCGGGGACAGTTGGGGGACCAGCCCCAGCATTTT.

This rearrangement joins TRBV28 to TRBJ1-5, with D hard to call. The CDR3 totals 15 residues. V lost 4 bases, J lost 6 bases, and 16 bases lay in between. The germline gives CDR1 MDHEN, CDR2 SYDVKM. The CDR3 DNA is TGTGCCAGCAGTTCGGGAGGCGGGCGCCGTCAGCCCCAGCATTTT. This codes for CASSSGGGRRQPQHF.

This chain links TRBV4-3 with TRBJ2-3; 14 bases line up with TRBD2. The V gene's germline CDR1 is LGHNA and CDR2 YSLEER. The CDR3 covers 20 residues. The V and J ends lost 3 bases and 0 bases, in that order; junction bases with no gene match: 11. The CDR3 DNA reads TGCGCCAGCAGCCAGGGCGGGACTAGCGGGAGAAGAGTGAGCACAGATACGCAGTATTTT. Its protein product is CASSQGGTSGRRVSTDTQYF.

The chain employs TRBV5-8 and TRBJ1-1, with D perhaps matching TRBD1 (5 bases). The CDR3 has 14 amino acids. The ends were cut back, 1 base at V and 4 bases at J, with 11 bases in the middle. Germline V gene sequence: CDR1 SGHTS, CDR2 YDEGEE. The CDR3, as DNA: TGTGCCAGCAGCTTGTCAGGGTCCGGCACTGAAGCTTTCTTT. Amino acids: CASSLSGSGTEAFF.